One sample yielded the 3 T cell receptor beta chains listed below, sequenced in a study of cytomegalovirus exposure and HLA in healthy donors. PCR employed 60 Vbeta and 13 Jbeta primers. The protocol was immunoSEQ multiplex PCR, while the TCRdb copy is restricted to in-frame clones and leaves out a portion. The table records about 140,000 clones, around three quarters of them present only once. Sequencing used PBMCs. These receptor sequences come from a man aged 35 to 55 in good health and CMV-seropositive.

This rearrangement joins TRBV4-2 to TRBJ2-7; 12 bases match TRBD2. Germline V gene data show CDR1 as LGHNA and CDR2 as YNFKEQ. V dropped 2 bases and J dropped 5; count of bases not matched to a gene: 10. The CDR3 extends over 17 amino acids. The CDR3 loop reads CASSQPRTSGIGHEQYF. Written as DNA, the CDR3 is TGTGCCAGCAGCCAACCAAGGACTAGCGGGATCGGACACGAGCAGTACTTC.

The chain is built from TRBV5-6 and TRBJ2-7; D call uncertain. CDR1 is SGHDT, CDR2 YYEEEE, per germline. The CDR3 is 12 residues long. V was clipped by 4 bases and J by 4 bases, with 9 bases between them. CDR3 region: CASSLVPYEQYF. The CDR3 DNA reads TGTGCCAGCAGCCTTGTCCCTTACGAGCAGTACTTC. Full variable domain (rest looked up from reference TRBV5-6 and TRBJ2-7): DAGVTQSPTHLIKTRGQQVTLRCSPKSGHDTVSWYQQALGQGPQFIFQYYEEEERQRGNFPDRFSGHQFPNYSSELNVNALLLGDSALYLCASSLVPYEQYFGPGTRLTVT.

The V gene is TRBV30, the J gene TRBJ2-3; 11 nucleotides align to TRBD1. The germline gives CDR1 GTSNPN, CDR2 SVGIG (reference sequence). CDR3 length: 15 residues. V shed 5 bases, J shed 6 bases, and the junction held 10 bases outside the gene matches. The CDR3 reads CAWVGQGASFDTQYF. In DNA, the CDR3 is TGTGCCTGGGTAGGACAGGGGGCGTCTTTTGATACGCAGTATTTT.